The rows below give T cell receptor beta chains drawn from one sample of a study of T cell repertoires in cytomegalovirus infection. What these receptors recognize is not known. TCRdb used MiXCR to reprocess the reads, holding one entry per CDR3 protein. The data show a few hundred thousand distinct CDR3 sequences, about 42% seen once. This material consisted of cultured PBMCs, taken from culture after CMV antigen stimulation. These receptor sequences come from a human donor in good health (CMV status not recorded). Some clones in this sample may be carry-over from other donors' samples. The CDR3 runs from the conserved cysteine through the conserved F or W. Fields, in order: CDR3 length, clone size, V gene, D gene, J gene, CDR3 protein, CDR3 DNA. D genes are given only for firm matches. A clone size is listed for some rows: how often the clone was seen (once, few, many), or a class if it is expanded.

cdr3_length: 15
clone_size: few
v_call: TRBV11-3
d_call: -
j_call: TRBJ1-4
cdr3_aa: CASSLDRETNEKLFF
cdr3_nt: TGTGCCAGCAGCTTAGATAGGGAAACTAATGAAAAACTGTTTTTT

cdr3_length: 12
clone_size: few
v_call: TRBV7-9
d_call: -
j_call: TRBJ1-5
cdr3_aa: CASSPPGEGQHF
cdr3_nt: TGTGCCAGCAGCCCCCCGGGTGAGGGCCAGCATTTT

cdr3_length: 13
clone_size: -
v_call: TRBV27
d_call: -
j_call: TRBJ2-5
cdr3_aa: CASRITGQETQYF
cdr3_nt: TGTGCCAGCAGAATTACGGGGCAAGAGACCCAGTACTTC

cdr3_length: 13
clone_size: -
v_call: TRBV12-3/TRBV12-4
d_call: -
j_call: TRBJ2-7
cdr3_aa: CASSFDGTYEQYF
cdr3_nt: TGTGCCAGCAGTTTTGACGGTACCTACGAGCAGTACTTC

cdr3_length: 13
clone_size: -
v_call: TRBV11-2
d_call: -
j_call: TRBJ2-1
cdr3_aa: CASSRALGSEQFF
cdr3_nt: TGTGCCAGCAGCCGCGCACTGGGCAGTGAGCAGTTCTTC

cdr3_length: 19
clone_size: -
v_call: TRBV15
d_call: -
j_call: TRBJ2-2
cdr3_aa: CATSRELWRNSPNTGELFF
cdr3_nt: TGTGCCACCAGCAGAGAACTCTGGCGGAACTCACCGAACACCGGGGAGCTGTTTTTT

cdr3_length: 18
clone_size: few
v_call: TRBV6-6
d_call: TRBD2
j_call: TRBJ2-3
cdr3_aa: CASSYGSLAGTPGDTQYF
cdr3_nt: TGTGCCAGCAGTTACGGGTCGCTAGCGGGGACCCCAGGAGATACGCAGTATTTT

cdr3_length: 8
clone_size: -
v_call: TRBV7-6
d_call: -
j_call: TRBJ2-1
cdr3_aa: CASSWWFF
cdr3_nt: TGTGCCAGCAGCTGGTGGTTCTTC

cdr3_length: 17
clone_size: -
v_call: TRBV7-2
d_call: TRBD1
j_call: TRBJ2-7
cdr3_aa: CASSSEMGTGYRSEQYF
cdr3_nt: TGTGCCAGCAGCTCCGAAATGGGGACAGGGTATCGTAGCGAGCAGTACTTC

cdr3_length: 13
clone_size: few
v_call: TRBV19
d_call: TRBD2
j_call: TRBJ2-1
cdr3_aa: CATTGTRGDEQFF
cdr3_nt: TGTGCCACAACCGGGACTAGAGGTGATGAGCAGTTCTTC

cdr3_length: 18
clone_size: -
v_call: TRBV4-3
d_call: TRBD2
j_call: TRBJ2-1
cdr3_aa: CASSPRTSGQGSYNEQFF
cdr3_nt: TGCGCCAGCAGCCCTCGGACTAGCGGGCAGGGATCCTACAATGAGCAGTTCTTC

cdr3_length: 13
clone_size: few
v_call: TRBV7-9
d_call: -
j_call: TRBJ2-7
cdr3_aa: CASSLETTYEQYF
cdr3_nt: TGTGCCAGCAGCTTAGAGACAACATACGAGCAGTACTTC

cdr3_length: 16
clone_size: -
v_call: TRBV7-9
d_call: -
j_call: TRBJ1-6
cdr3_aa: CASSQGRTDVNSPLHF
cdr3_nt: TGTGCCAGCAGCCAGGGACGGACCGATGTTAATTCACCCCTCCACTTT

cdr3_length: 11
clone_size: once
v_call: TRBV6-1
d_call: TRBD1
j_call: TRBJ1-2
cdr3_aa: CASSEQGVQNF
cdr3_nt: TGTGCCAGCAGTGAGCAGGGGGTCCAAAACTTC

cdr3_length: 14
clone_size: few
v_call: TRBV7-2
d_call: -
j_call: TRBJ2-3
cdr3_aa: CASSLVGVVDTQYF
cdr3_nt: TGTGCCAGCAGCTTAGTAGGGGTGGTAGATACGCAGTATTTT

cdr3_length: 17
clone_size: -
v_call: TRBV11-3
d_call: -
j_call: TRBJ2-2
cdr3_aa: CASSLARGGGDTGELFF
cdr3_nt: TGTGCCAGCAGCTTAGCCCGGGGCGGGGGCGACACCGGGGAGCTGTTTTTT

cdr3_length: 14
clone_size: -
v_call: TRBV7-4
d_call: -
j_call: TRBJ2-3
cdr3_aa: CASEYLGGQDTQYF
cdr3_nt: TGTGCCAGCGAGTATTTGGGGGGGCAAGATACGCAGTATTTT

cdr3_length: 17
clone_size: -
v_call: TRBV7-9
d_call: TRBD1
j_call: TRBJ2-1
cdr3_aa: CASSTLGTGSKDNEQFF
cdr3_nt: TGTGCCAGCAGCACCCTCGGGACAGGGTCGAAGGACAATGAGCAGTTCTTC

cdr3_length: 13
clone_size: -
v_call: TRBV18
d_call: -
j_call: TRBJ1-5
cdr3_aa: CASSPWGDQPQHF
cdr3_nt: TGTGCCAGCTCACCATGGGGGGATCAGCCCCAGCATTTT

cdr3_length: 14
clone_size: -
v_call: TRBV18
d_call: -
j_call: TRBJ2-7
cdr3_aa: CASSPQPTGDEQYF
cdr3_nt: TGTGCCAGCTCACCTCAGCCCACCGGGGACGAGCAGTACTTC

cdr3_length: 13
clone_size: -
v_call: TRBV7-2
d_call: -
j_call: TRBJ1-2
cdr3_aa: CASSPGGSHGYTF
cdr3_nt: TGTGCCAGCAGCCCTGGGGGGTCACATGGCTACACCTTC

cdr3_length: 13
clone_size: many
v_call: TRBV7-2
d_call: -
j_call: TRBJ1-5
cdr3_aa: CASSLTVNQPQHF
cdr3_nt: TGTGCCAGCAGCTTGACAGTAAATCAGCCCCAGCATTTT

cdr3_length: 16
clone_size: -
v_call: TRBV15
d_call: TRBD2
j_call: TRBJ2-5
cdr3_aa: CATSRHSGGFKETQYF
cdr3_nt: TGTGCCACCAGCAGACACTCCGGGGGGTTTAAAGAGACCCAGTACTTC

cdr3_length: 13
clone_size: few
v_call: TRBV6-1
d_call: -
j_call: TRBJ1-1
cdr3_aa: CASSERPLTEAFF
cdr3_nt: TGTGCCAGCAGCGAACGTCCCCTCACTGAAGCTTTCTTT

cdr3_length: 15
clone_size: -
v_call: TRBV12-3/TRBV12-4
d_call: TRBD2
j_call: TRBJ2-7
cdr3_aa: CASSLSLGLASEQYF
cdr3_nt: TGTGCCAGCAGTTTAAGTTTGGGACTAGCGTCCGAGCAGTACTTC

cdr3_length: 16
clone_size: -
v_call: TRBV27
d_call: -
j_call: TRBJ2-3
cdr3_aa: CASSLYEGVNTDTQYF
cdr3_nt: TGTGCCAGCAGTTTATACGAGGGGGTGAACACAGATACGCAGTATTTT

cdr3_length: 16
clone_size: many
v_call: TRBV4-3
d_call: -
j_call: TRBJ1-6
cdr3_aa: CASSQDLGQYNSPLHF
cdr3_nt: TGCGCCAGCAGCCAAGATCTGGGACAATATAATTCACCCCTCCACTTT

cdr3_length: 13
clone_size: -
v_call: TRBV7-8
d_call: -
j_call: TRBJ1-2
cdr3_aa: CASSPRPDYGYTF
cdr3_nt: TGTGCCAGCAGCCCCCGTCCGGACTATGGCTACACCTTC

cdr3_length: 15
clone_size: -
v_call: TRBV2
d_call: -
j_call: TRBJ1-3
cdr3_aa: CASSRQIISGNTIYF
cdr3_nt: TGTGCCAGCAGCCGACAGATCATCTCTGGAAACACCATATATTTT

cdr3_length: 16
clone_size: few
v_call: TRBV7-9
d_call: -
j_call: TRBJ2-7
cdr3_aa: CASSLGSGGVGYEQYF
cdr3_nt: TGTGCCAGCAGCTTAGGTTCAGGCGGCGTGGGGTACGAGCAGTACTTC

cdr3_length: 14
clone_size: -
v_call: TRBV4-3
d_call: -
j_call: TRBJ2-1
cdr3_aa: CASSQEEYYNEQFF
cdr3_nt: TGCGCCAGCAGCCAAGAGGAGTACTACAATGAGCAGTTCTTC

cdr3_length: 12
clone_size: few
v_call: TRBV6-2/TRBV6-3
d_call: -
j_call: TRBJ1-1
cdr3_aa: CASSYPVPEAFF
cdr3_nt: TGTGCCAGCAGTTACCCCGTTCCTGAAGCTTTCTTT

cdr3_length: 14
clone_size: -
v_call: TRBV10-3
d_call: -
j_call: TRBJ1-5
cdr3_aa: CAISAGGGNQPQHF
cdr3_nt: TGTGCCATCAGTGCCGGTGGGGGCAATCAGCCCCAGCATTTT

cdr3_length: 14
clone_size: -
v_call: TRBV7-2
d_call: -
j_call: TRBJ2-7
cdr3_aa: CASSLRTESYEQYF
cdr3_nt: TGTGCCAGCAGCTTACGGACTGAGTCCTACGAGCAGTACTTC

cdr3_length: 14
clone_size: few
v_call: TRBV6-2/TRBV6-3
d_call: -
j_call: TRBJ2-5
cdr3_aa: CASGQGGGGETQYF
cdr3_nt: TGTGCCAGCGGGCAGGGGGGGGGTGGAGAGACCCAGTACTTC

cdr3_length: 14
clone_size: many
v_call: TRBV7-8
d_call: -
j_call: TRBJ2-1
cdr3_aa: CASSLRADYNEQFF
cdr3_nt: TGTGCCAGCAGCTTACGAGCGGACTACAATGAGCAGTTCTTC

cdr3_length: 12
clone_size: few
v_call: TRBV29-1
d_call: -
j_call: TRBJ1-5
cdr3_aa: CSVVQGDQPQHF
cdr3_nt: TGCAGCGTTGTGCAGGGTGATCAGCCCCAGCATTTT